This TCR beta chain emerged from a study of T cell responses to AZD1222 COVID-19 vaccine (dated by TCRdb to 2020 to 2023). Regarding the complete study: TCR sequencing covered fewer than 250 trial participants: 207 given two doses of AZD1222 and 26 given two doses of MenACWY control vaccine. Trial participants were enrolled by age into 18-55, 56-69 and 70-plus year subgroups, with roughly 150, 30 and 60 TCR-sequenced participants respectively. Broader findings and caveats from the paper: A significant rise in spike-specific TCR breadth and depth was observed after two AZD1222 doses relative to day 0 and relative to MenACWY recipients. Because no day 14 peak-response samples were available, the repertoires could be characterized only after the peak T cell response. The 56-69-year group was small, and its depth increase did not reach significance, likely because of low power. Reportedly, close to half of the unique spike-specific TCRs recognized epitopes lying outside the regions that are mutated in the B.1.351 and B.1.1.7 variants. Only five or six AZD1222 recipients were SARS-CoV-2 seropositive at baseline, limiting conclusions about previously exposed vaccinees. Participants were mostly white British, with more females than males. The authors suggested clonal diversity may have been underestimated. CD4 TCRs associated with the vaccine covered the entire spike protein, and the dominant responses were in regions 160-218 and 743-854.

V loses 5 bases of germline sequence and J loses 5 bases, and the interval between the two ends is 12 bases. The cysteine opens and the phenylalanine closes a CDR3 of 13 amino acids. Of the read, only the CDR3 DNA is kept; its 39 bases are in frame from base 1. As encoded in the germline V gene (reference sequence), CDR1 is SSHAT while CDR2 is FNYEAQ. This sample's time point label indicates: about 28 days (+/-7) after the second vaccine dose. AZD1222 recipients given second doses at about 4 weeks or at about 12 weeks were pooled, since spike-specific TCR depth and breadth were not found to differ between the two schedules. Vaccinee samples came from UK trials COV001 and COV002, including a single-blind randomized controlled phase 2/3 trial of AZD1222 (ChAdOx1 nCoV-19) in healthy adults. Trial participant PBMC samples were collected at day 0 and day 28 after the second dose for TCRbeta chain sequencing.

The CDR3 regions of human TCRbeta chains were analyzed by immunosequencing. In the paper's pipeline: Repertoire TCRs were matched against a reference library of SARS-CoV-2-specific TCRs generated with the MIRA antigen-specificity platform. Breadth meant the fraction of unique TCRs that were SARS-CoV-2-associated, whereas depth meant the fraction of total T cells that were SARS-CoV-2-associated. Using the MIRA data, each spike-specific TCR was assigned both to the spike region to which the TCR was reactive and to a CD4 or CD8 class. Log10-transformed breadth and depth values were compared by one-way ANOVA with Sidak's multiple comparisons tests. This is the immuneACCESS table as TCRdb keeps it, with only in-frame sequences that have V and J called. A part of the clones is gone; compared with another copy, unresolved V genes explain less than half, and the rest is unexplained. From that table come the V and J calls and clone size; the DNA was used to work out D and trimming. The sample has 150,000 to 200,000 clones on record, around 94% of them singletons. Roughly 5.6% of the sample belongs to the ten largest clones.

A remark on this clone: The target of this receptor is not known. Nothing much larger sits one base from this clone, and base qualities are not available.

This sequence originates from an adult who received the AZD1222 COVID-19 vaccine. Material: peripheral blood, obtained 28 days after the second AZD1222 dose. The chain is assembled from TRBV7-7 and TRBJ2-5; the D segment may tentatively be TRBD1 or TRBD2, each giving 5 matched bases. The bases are TGTGCCAGCAGCCCGGGACCTGTTGAGACCCAGTACTTC. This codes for CASSPGPVETQYF.